Shown below are 15 T cell receptor beta chains from a single sample sequenced in a study of blood T cells in healthy people across ages. Through a sample-barcoded 5' primer and a J-beta primer mix, a second PCR was run for about 6 to 11 cycles. One entry per CDR3 protein results from TCRdb running MiXCR on the 5' RACE reads. The sample has 1,100,000 or so distinct CDR3 sequences, around 43% seen once; the top ten hold under 20%. Sequencing used blood. Source of these receptors: a woman aged 55-75 years in good health.

The chain recombines TRBV6-2 or TRBV6-3 with TRBJ1-5; 9 nucleotides agree with TRBD1. This CDR3 has 15 amino acids. Trimming cost V 5 bases and J 4 bases; bases outside gene matches: 6. CDR1 and CDR2 (germline): MNHEY, SVGEGT. Written as DNA, the CDR3 is TGTGCCAGCAGTACAGGGGGCGAGAGGAATCAGCCCCAGCATTTT. Its protein product is CASSTGGERNQPQHF.

V usage is TRBV20-1 and J usage is TRBJ2-4, with TRBD2 matching over 7 bases. This CDR3 spans 14 amino acids. The germline V gene encodes CDR1 DFQATT and CDR2 SNEGSKA (reference sequence). V trimming: 6 bases; J trimming: 6 bases; junction bases outside the gene matches: 11. CDR3 residues: CSAYLAEGGNIQYF. CDR3 sequence (DNA): TGCAGTGCGTACCTAGCGGAGGGAGGAAACATTCAGTACTTC.

The CDR3, as DNA: TGCGCCAGCAGCTACCCTGGGCATGGGACCTACGAGCAGTACTTC. Its protein is CASSYPGHGTYEQYF. The chain employs TRBV5-1 and TRBJ2-7; no clear D. This CDR3 is 15 amino acids long. Deletions cut 3 bases from V and 2 bases from J, with 15 bases between. Germline CDR1 is SGHRS and CDR2 is YFSETQ.

This clonotype was counted once. This chain joins TRBV4-1 and TRBJ2-1; 12 nucleotides align to TRBD2. In germline, CDR1 is MGHRA, CDR2 YSYEKL. J gave up 0 bases and V 4 bases, and 16 bases lay outside the gene matches. The CDR3 totals 21 residues. The CDR3 loop reads CASSLGMGLAGSLSSYNEQFF. CDR3 DNA: TGCGCCAGCAGCCTTGGTATGGGACTAGCGGGTTCTTTAAGCTCCTACAATGAGCAGTTCTTC.

The chain has TRBV2 and TRBJ2-7, with D possibly being TRBD1 or TRBD2 (5 bases each). Germline assignment: CDR1 SNHLY and CDR2 FYNNEI. V was cut by 6 bases and J by 2 bases, with 17 bases left in between. The CDR3 sequence is 15 residues long. The CDR3 nucleotides are TGTGCCAGCAGCGACGGGGCCTTTTTTACCTACGAGCAGTACTTC. It encodes CASSDGAFFTYEQYF. The whole variable domain, filled in from reference TRBV2 and TRBJ2-7, reads EPEVTQTPSHQVTQMGQEVILRCVPISNHLYFYWYRQILGQKVEFLVSFYNNEISEKSEIFDDQFSVERPDGSNFTLKIRSTKLEDSAMYFCASSDGAFFTYEQYFGPGTRLTVT.

The chain uses TRBV25-1 and TRBJ2-7; perhaps TRBD1 as D (6 bases). This CDR3 is built from 14 residues. CDR1 and CDR2 from the germline V gene are MGHDK and SYGVNS. Trimming removed 4 bases at V and 3 bases at J, with 13 bases between. The CDR3, as DNA: TGTGCCAGCAGTGGAGAAGGGGGAGACTACGAGCAGTACTTC. It translates to CASSGEGGDYEQYF.

The J gene is TRBJ2-5, the V gene TRBV29-1, with D possibly being TRBD1 or TRBD2 (6 bases each). V was cut by 0 bases and J by 4 bases, with 18 bases left in between. Looked up from germline, CDR1 is SQVTM and CDR2 is ANQGSEA. CDR3 length: 16 amino acids. The DNA for the CDR3 is TGCAGCGTTGAAGACACCTACAGGGAGGTACGAGAGACCCAGTACTTC. Its protein is CSVEDTYREVRETQYF.

This clonotype was found a few times. The chain uses TRBV20-1 and TRBJ2-3; TRBD2 matches at 12 bases. The CDR3 has 14 amino acids. V lost 3 bases, J lost 4 bases, and 2 bases stayed unmatched. Per germline, CDR1 DFQATT and CDR2 SNEGSKA (reference sequence). The CDR3: CSARGLAGADTQYF. CDR3 DNA sequence: TGCAGTGCTAGGGGACTAGCGGGCGCAGATACGCAGTATTTT.

This chain links TRBV12-3 or TRBV12-4 with TRBJ2-3, with TRBD1 matching 8 bases. V lost 8 bases, J lost 11 bases, and 9 bases stayed unmatched. The CDR3 consists of 12 residues. CDR3 DNA sequence: TGTGCCAGCGGATTCTCCGGGACAGGGCAGTATTTT. As protein: CASGFSGTGQYF.

This clonotype occurred once. The V call is TRBV20-1, the J call TRBJ2-1; TRBD2 agrees at 9 bases. Trimming at V came to 0 bases and at J to 10 bases, leaving 1 base not matched to a gene. Germline V CDR1 and CDR2: DFQATT, SNEGSKA (reference sequence). This CDR3 has 12 residues. CDR3 in amino acids: CSARDGLAEQFF. CDR3 nucleotides: TGCAGTGCTAGAGATGGACTAGCGGAGCAGTTCTTC.

This chain joins TRBV5-1 and TRBJ2-7; either TRBD1 or TRBD2 may supply D (5 bases each). Germline CDR1 SGHRS, CDR2 YFSETQ. This CDR3 contains 19 residues. V was clipped by 0 bases and J by 5 bases, with 27 bases between them. The CDR3: CASSLAEPGRSVAPDEQYF. The CDR3 nucleotides are TGCGCCAGCAGCTTGGCGGAACCGGGACGCTCGGTTGCCCCTGACGAGCAGTACTTC.

V and J are TRBV20-1 and TRBJ1-5, with a tentative D call TRBD1 (5 bases). This CDR3 spans 12 amino acids. V was clipped by 4 bases and J by 5 bases, with 9 bases between them. Germline V gene sequence: CDR1 DFQATT, CDR2 SNEGSKA (reference sequence). The CDR3 region has the DNA TGCAGTGCTATAACGGGGGATCAGCCCCAGCATTTT. This translates into CSAITGDQPQHF.

The rearrangement joins TRBV10-3 to TRBJ2-2; D is perhaps TRBD2 (6 bases). V lost 3 bases to trimming and J lost 1 base, with 12 bases between them. The germline gives CDR1 ENHRY, CDR2 SYGVKD. CDR3 length: 16 amino acids. This CDR3 is CAISDVGSMNTGELFF. DNA for the CDR3: TGTGCCATCAGTGATGTCGGGAGCATGAACACCGGGGAGCTGTTTTTT.

The J gene is TRBJ2-7, the V gene TRBV27; TRBD1 matches 11 bases. V dropped 0 bases and J dropped 3; count of bases not matched to a gene: 19. The CDR3 spans 21 residues. Germline lookup yields CDR1 MNHEY and CDR2 SMNVEV (reference sequence). The CDR3 nucleotides are TGTGCCAGCAGTTTATCAACCTCGGGACAGGGGGTTTTGAGGAAGGACTACGAGCAGTACTTC. Amino acid sequence: CASSLSTSGQGVLRKDYEQYF.

V gene TRBV20-1 combines with J gene TRBJ2-5, with D perhaps TRBD2 (5 bases). Germline V gene lookup returns CDR1 DFQATT and CDR2 SNEGSKA (reference sequence). This CDR3 has 11 amino acids. Trimming took off 3 bases at V and 11 bases at J, with 13 bases between the two ends. This chain's CDR3 is CSASDNWEQYF. Here the CDR3 DNA reads TGCAGTGCTAGTGACAACTGGGAGCAGTACTTC.